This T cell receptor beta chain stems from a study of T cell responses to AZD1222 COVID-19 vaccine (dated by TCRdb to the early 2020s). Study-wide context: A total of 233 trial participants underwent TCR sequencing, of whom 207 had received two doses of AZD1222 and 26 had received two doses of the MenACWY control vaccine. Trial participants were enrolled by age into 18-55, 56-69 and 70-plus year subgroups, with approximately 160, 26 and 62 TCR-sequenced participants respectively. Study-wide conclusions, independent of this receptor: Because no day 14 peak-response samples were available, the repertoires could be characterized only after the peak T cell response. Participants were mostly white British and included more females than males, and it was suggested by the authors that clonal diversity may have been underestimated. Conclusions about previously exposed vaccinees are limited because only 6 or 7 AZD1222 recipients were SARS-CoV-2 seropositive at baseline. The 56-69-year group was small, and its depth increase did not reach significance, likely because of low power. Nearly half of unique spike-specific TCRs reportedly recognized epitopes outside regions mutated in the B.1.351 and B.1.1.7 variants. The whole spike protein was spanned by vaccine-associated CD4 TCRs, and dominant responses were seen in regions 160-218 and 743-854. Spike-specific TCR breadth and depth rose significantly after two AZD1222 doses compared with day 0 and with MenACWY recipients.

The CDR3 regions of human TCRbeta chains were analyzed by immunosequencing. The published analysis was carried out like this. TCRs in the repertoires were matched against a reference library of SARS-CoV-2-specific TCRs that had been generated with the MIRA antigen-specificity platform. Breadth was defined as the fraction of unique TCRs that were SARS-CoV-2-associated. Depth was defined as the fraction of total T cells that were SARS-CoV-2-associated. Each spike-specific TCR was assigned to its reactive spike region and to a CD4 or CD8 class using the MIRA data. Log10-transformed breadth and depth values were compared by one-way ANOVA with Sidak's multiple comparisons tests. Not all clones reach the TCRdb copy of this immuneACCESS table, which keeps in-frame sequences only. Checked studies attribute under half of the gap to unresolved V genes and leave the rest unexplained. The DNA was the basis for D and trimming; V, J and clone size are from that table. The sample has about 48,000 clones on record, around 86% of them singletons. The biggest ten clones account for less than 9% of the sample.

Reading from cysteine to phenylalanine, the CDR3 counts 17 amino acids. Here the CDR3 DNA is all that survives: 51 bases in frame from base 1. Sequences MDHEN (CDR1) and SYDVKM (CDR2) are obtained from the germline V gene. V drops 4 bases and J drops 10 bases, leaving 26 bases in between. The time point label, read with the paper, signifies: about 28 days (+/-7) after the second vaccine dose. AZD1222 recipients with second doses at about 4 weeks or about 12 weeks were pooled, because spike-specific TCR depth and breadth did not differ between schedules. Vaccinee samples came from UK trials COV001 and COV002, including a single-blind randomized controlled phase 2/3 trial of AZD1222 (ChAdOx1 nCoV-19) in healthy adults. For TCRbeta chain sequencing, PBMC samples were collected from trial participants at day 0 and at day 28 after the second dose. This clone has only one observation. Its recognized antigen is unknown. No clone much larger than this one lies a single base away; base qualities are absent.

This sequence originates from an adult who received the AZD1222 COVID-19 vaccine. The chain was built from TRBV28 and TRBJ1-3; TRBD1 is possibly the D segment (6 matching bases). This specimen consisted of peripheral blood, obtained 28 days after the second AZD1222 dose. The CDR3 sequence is CASSWSEGRGLLRTIYF. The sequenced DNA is TGTGCCAGCAGTTGGTCAGAGGGCAGGGGCCTCCTAAGGACCATATATTTT. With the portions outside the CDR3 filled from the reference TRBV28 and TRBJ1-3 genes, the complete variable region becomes DVKVTQSSRYLVKRTGEKVFLECVQDMDHENMFWYRQDPGLGLRLIYFSYDVKMKEKGDIPEGYSVSREKKERFSLILESASTNQTSMYLCASSWSEGRGLLRTIYFGEGSWLTVV.